Following are 32 T cell receptor beta chains from one sample sequenced in a study of blood T cells in healthy people across ages. Primed by a sample-barcoded 5' primer and a J-beta primer mix, a second PCR proceeded for 7 to 11 cycles. TCRdb reprocessed the 5' RACE reads with MiXCR, giving one entry per CDR3 protein. The table shows 710,000 or so distinct CDR3 sequences, with about 34% occurring only once. Sequencing was done on a sample of blood. These receptor sequences come from an elderly woman in good health.

This clonotype was observed many times. J is TRBJ1-2 and V is TRBV11-2; 8 bases are a match to TRBD1. This CDR3 is 13 amino acids long. Germline CDR1 and CDR2: SGHAT and FQNNGV. V lost 2 bases, J lost 13 bases, and 9 bases stayed unmatched. CDR3 protein: CASSLLLDRDITF. CDR3 nucleotides: TGTGCCAGCAGCTTATTATTGGACAGGGACATCACCTTC. Complete variable domain (other parts from reference TRBV11-2 and TRBJ1-2): EAGVAQSPRYKIIEKRQSVAFWCNPISGHATLYWYQQILGQGPKLLIQFQNNGVVDDSQLPKDRFSAERLKGVDSTLKIQPAKLEDSAVYLCASSLLLDRDITFGSGTRLTVV.

This clonotype was found many times. The rearrangement links TRBV7-7 to TRBJ2-3; D is perhaps TRBD1 (5 bases). The V and J ends lost 5 bases and 2 bases respectively, with 11 bases between them. CDR3 size: 14 residues. The germline CDR1 and CDR2 sequences are SSHAT and FNYEAQ (reference sequence). The DNA for the CDR3 is TGTGCCAGCAGCCTCGACAGTTACACAGATACGCAGTATTTT. Its translation is CASSLDSYTDTQYF.

The chain recombines TRBV30 with TRBJ2-5; D not certain. Germline CDR1 reads GTSNPN; CDR2 reads SVGIG (reference sequence). V was trimmed by 4 bases and J by 1 base, leaving 16 bases between them. The CDR3 consists of 15 residues. Written as DNA, the CDR3 is TGTGCCTGGATCCTCGGAGAGATGACCCAAGAGACCCAGTACTTC. Translation gives CAWILGEMTQETQYF. Based on the CDR3 plus reference TRBV30 and TRBJ2-5, the full variable domain is SQTIHQWPATLVQPVGSPLSLECTVEGTSNPNLYWYRQAAGRGLQLLFYSVGIGQISSEVPQNLSASRPQDRQFILSSKKLLLSDSGFYLCAWILGEMTQETQYFGPGTRLLVL.

The V gene is TRBV20-1, the J gene TRBJ1-2, with D perhaps TRBD1 (5 bases). Per germline, CDR1 DFQATT and CDR2 SNEGSKA (reference sequence). CDR3 size: 13 residues. The germline V and J ends were trimmed by 6 bases and 5 bases, with 16 bases remaining between them. DNA of the CDR3: TGCAGTGCCCCTCTGGGGCAGCATTATGGCTACACCTTC. Protein: CSAPLGQHYGYTF.

The table lists this clonotype with many counts. The chain joins TRBV5-1 to TRBJ2-7, with 7 bases lining up with TRBD1. The CDR3 sequence is 17 residues long. Trimming at V came to 0 bases and at J to 0 bases, leaving 9 bases not matched to a gene. Germline CDR1 is SGHRS and CDR2 is YFSETQ. The CDR3 spells CASSLGGFGDSSYEQYF. The DNA for the CDR3 is TGCGCCAGCAGCTTGGGAGGGTTCGGGGACAGCTCCTACGAGCAGTACTTC.

This clonotype was found a few times. The chain links TRBV20-1 to TRBJ2-2; tentatively, D is TRBD1 (5 bases). Germline CDR1 DFQATT, CDR2 SNEGSKA (reference sequence). Deletions cut 0 bases from V and 3 bases from J, with 11 bases between. The CDR3 loop spans 15 amino acids. In DNA, the CDR3 is TGCAGTGCTAGAGATGCAGGGCGAGACACCGGGGAGCTGTTTTTT. Translating it yields CSARDAGRDTGELFF.

The V gene is TRBV7-2, the J gene TRBJ1-1; no reliable D call. CDR1 and CDR2 from the germline V gene are SGHTA and FQGNSA. The CDR3 runs 15 residues. Trimming removed 7 bases at V and 0 bases at J, with 15 bases between. The CDR3 DNA is TGTGCCAGCATAAATAGGACCAGAATGAACACTGAAGCTTTCTTT. Protein product: CASINRTRMNTEAFF. Together with reference TRBV7-2 and TRBJ1-1, the CDR3 gives the full variable domain: GAGVSQSPSNKVTEKGKDVELRCDPISGHTALYWYRQSLGQGLEFLIYFQGNSAPDKSGLPSDRFSAERTGGSVSTLTIQRTQQEDSAVYLCASINRTRMNTEAFFGQGTRLTVV.

The rearrangement uses TRBV12-3 or TRBV12-4 and TRBJ1-5; 7 positions match TRBD1. J was trimmed by 2 bases and V by 6 bases; bases with no gene match: 16. The CDR3 is 18 amino acids. CDR3 sequence: CASRGGGRPGGRNQPQHF. CDR3 coding DNA: TGTGCCAGCAGGGGGGGAGGACGGCCAGGGGGTCGCAATCAGCCCCAGCATTTT.

Concerning this clonotype: A read error may be the cause here, since a much bigger clone is one base away. The V and J genes are TRBV3-1 and TRBJ2-7; 7 nucleotides match TRBD1. The CDR3 loop spans 14 amino acids. CDR1 is LGHDT and CDR2 is YNNKEL in the germline V gene (reference sequence). The CDR3 DNA sequence: TGTGTCAGCAGCCAAGTCTCGAGACAGGGCGAGCAGTACTTC. Its translation: CVSSQVSRQGEQYF.

This clonotype was seen at least ten times. V and J are TRBV5-6 and TRBJ1-3; TRBD1 is a possible D gene (5 bases). V was trimmed by 4 bases and J by 0 bases, leaving 11 bases between them. CDR1 and CDR2 (germline): SGHDT, YYEEEE. The CDR3 contains 15 residues. Here the CDR3 DNA reads TGTGCCAGCAGCCCGTACAGGTCCTCTGGAAACACCATATATTTT. It yields the protein CASSPYRSSGNTIYF.

The chain carries TRBV29-1 and TRBJ1-2, with D unresolved. This CDR3 is built from 12 residues. Trimming stripped 6 bases from V and 2 bases from J, with 10 bases between. The germline CDR1 and CDR2 sequences are SQVTM and ANQGSEA. CDR3 bases: TGCAGCGTCCAGACCGAGAACTATGGCTACACCTTC. It encodes CSVQTENYGYTF.

The chain uses TRBV5-1 and TRBJ2-6; 8 bases fit TRBD1. Germline V lookup: CDR1 SGHRS, CDR2 YFSETQ. Trimming cost V 3 bases and J 0 bases; bases outside gene matches: 8. CDR3 length: 18 amino acids. The chain's CDR3 is CASSSDRERLSGANVLTF. DNA of the CDR3: TGCGCCAGCAGCTCGGACAGGGAAAGACTCTCTGGGGCCAACGTCCTGACTTTC.

This clonotype showed up just a few times. Given a much more abundant clone one base away, this may be a read error. The V gene is TRBV7-2, the J gene TRBJ2-7, with D maybe TRBD1 (5 bases). The J call is uncertain, as TRBJ2-5 better fits the DNA end. The CDR3 loop spans 15 amino acids. Per the germline V gene, CDR1 is SGHTA and CDR2 is FQGNSA. CDR3 in amino acids: CASSRQTSVEETQYF. Here the CDR3 DNA reads TGTGCCAGCAGCCGACAGACATCGGTCGAGGAGACCCAGTACTTC.

This clonotype was counted at least ten times. This rearrangement joins TRBV4-3 to TRBJ2-5, with 14 nucleotides matching TRBD2. The germline gives CDR1 LGHNA, CDR2 YSLEER. V shed 0 bases, J shed 1 base, and the junction held 10 bases outside the gene matches. The CDR3 sequence is 20 residues long. The CDR3 here is CASSQEGGTGLAGAQETQYF. The DNA of the CDR3 is TGCGCCAGCAGCCAAGAGGGCGGTACGGGACTAGCGGGGGCCCAAGAGACCCAGTACTTC.

Comments on this clonotype: This may arise from a read error, as a much more abundant clone is one base away. The chain uses TRBV20-1 and TRBJ1-2; weak D call: TRBD1 (5 bases). In germline, CDR1 is DFQATT, CDR2 SNEGSKA (reference sequence). The CDR3 is 13 residues long. Trimming cost V 3 bases and J 5 bases, with 13 bases left between them. DNA of the CDR3: TGCAGTGCTAGTGGGGGATCCCGATATGGCTACACCTTC. Protein product: CSASGGSRYGYTF.

This clonotype occurred a few times. The V call is TRBV4-2, the J call TRBJ1-1, with D unresolved. CDR1 and CDR2 from the germline V gene are LGHNA and YNFKEQ. This CDR3 has 14 amino acids. V was clipped by 1 base and J by 0 bases, with 6 bases between them. CDR3 residues: CASSQATMNTEAFF. In nucleotides, the CDR3 is TGTGCCAGCAGCCAAGCGACTATGAACACTGAAGCTTTCTTT.

The chain joins TRBV5-1 to TRBJ2-7; 10 bases are a match to TRBD1. The CDR3 length is 15 residues. Trimming removed 0 bases from V and 3 bases from J; junction bases left unmatched: 3. Germline values: CDR1 SGHRS, CDR2 YFSETQ. DNA of the CDR3: TGCGCCAGCAGCTTGGTGGGACAGGGGCTCTACGAGCAGTACTTC. Its protein product is CASSLVGQGLYEQYF.

The V gene is TRBV7-2, the J gene TRBJ2-1; D gene unclear. The CDR3 covers 14 residues. Deletions cut 6 bases from V and 13 bases from J, with 22 bases between. The germline V gene has CDR1 SGHTA and CDR2 FQGNSA. The CDR3 loop reads CASRLRTVQETQFF. In DNA form, the CDR3 reads TGTGCCAGCAGATTGAGGACGGTCCAGGAGACCCAGTTCTTC.

In this sample, this clonotype turned up many times. This rearrangement joins TRBV5-4 to TRBJ2-3; 8 bases are a match to TRBD2. CDR3 length: 16 amino acids. V was clipped by 3 bases and J by 8 bases; unmatched bases: 14. Germline CDR1 is SGHNT and CDR2 is YYREEE (reference sequence). CDR3 DNA sequence: TGTGCCAGCAGCTGGGGAAGTAGCGGGGTAGTTGGTACGCAGTATTTT. Its translation: CASSWGSSGVVGTQYF. Based on the CDR3 plus reference TRBV5-4 and TRBJ2-3, the full variable domain is ETGVTQSPTHLIKTRGQQVTLRCSSQSGHNTVSWYQQALGQGPQFIFQYYREEENGRGNFPPRFSGLQFPNYSSELNVNALELDDSALYLCASSWGSSGVVGTQYFGPGTRLTVL.

Points on this clonotype: Since a much larger clone is just one base distant, this may be a read error. The chain recombines TRBV20-1 with TRBJ2-7; TRBD2 agrees at 10 bases. The CDR3 extends over 15 amino acids. The J segment lost 7 bases and the V segment lost 6 bases, leaving 15 bases of the junction unmatched. From germline, CDR1 is DFQATT and CDR2 SNEGSKA (reference sequence). The CDR3 region is CSAPQAGTSVYEQYF. The DNA for the CDR3 is TGCAGTGCCCCCCAAGCCGGGACTAGCGTCTATGAGCAGTACTTC.

This clonotype has a count of ten or more. The genes are TRBV7-3 and TRBJ2-1, with 11 positions matching TRBD2. V lost 5 bases to trimming and J lost 5 bases; unmatched junction nucleotides: 8. The CDR3 is 16 residues long. From germline, CDR1 is SGHTA and CDR2 FQGTGA. The CDR3 reads CASSPSGGRFDNEQFF. The CDR3 DNA follows: TGTGCCAGCAGCCCTAGCGGGGGGAGGTTTGACAATGAGCAGTTCTTC.

This clonotype was recorded many times. The rearrangement uses TRBV9 and TRBJ1-6, with no clear D. Trimming removed 0 bases from V and 7 bases from J, with 11 bases in between. The CDR3 has 15 amino acids. The germline V gene encodes CDR1 SGDLS and CDR2 YYNGEE. CDR3: CASSVDPGVNSPLHF. The CDR3 nucleotides are TGTGCCAGCAGCGTAGACCCGGGAGTGAATTCACCCCTCCACTTT.

To note about this clonotype: A much larger clone lies a single base off, so this may be a read error. The chain links TRBV19 to TRBJ2-5, with TRBD2 identical over 13 bases. The DNA end is a closer match to TRBJ2-1, so the J assignment may be wrong. Germline lookup yields CDR1 LNHDA and CDR2 SQIVND (reference sequence). The CDR3 sequence is 15 residues long. CDR3 protein: CASKGLAGNQETQFF. The CDR3 nucleotides are TGTGCCAGTAAGGGACTAGCGGGGAACCAAGAGACCCAGTTCTTC.

Many counts were recorded for this clonotype. The V call is TRBV2, the J call TRBJ2-7; 10 bases line up with TRBD1. CDR3 length equals 13 residues. V was clipped by 6 bases and J by 6 bases; unmatched bases: 5. CDR1 is SNHLY, CDR2 FYNNEI, per germline. The CDR3 DNA reads as TGTGCCAGCAGCTACGGGACAGGGGTCGAGCAGTACTTC. It specifies CASSYGTGVEQYF.

This clonotype was counted many times. The rearrangement joins TRBV7-6 to TRBJ2-5; TRBD2 matches at 13 bases. Unmatched junction bases numbered 8, after V lost 5 bases and J lost 2 bases. The CDR3 runs to 17 residues. The germline V gene encodes CDR1 SGHVS and CDR2 FNYEAQ. The chain's CDR3 is CASSDKGLAGPQETQYF. In nucleotides, the CDR3 is TGTGCCAGCAGCGATAAGGGACTAGCGGGGCCTCAAGAGACCCAGTACTTC. Full variable domain (missing parts from reference TRBV7-6 and TRBJ2-5): GAGVSQSPRYKVTKRGQDVALRCDPISGHVSLYWYRQALGQGPEFLTYFNYEAQQDKSGLPNDRFSAERPEGSISTLTIQRTEQRDSAMYRCASSDKGLAGPQETQYFGPGTRLLVL.

This clonotype appeared many times. This sequence joins TRBV4-2 and TRBJ2-6; 8 bases match TRBD1. The CDR3 spans 17 residues. From germline, CDR1 is LGHNA and CDR2 YNFKEQ. With 3 bases clipped from V and 4 bases from J, the junction kept 8 bases outside the gene matches. The CDR3 loop reads CASSHREDRAGANVLTF. For the CDR3, the DNA is TGTGCCAGCAGCCATCGAGAGGACAGGGCAGGGGCCAACGTCCTGACTTTC.

This sequence joins TRBV5-8 and TRBJ2-1; TRBD2 matches 7 bases. The CDR3 has 17 amino acids. With V trimmed by 5 bases and J by 4 bases, 15 bases remained unmatched. The germline gives CDR1 SGHTS, CDR2 YDEGEE. CDR3 bases: TGTGCCAGCAGACCCTACGGGACTATCATCCTATACAATGAGCAGTTCTTC. Its translation: CASRPYGTIILYNEQFF.

This clonotype was counted many times. The chain uses TRBV10-3 and TRBJ2-7; no firm D call. This CDR3 is 16 amino acids long. CDR1 is ENHRY and CDR2 is SYGVKD in the germline V gene. Trimming shortened V by 0 bases and J by 3 bases, and 15 bases separated the two germline ends. The CDR3 region is CAISESGTPSGYEQYF. The CDR3 DNA is TGTGCCATCAGTGAGTCGGGTACCCCGTCGGGCTACGAGCAGTACTTC.

The V call is TRBV20-1, the J call TRBJ2-1, with 8 bases lining up with TRBD2. Germline trimming cut 6 bases from V and 4 bases from J; bases unmatched to any gene: 5. Germline CDR1 and CDR2: DFQATT and SNEGSKA (reference sequence). The CDR3 spans 13 residues. The CDR3 is CSATVAGYNEQFF. DNA of the CDR3: TGCAGTGCAACAGTAGCGGGATACAATGAGCAGTTCTTC.

This clonotype was seen ten or more times. J is TRBJ2-3 and V is TRBV5-1; 7 positions agree with TRBD1. V lost 2 bases, J lost 2 bases, and 5 bases stayed unmatched. This CDR3 is 15 amino acids long. CDR1 SGHRS and CDR2 YFSETQ come from the germline V gene. This CDR3 reads CASSFGDRHTDTQYF. CDR3 in DNA: TGCGCCAGCAGCTTTGGGGACAGACACACAGATACGCAGTATTTT.

This clonotype was counted ten times or more. The chain is built from TRBV12-3 or TRBV12-4 and TRBJ2-3; maybe TRBD2 (6 bases). V gave up 6 bases and J gave up 9 bases, with 16 bases separating them. This CDR3 has 13 residues. The CDR3 region has the DNA TGTGCCAGCAGGCTAGAGGCCCGGGGGACGCAGTATTTT. This translates into CASRLEARGTQYF.

This clonotype was picked up many times. The chain carries TRBV19 and TRBJ2-5, with D maybe TRBD2 (6 bases). Germline CDR1 LNHDA, CDR2 SQIVND (reference sequence). V was cut by 1 base and J by 3 bases, with 15 bases left in between. This CDR3 is 16 amino acids long. DNA of the CDR3: TGTGCCAGTAGTATAGGCGGGGCAGGATCAAAAGAGACCCAGTACTTC. Its protein product is CASSIGGAGSKETQYF.